This T cell receptor beta chain was sequenced for a study of shared clonotypes between healthy human individuals. Deletions cut 2 bases from V and 8 bases from J, with 6 bases between. Germline V gene data show CDR1 as MNHEY and CDR2 as SMNVEV (reference sequence). This CDR3 contains 12 residues. Sequenced by immunoSEQ multiplex PCR; TCRdb stores in-frame clones only, minus some. The sample records 900,000 to 1,200,000 clones, more than 75% being singletons. The sample was memory CD4+ T cells from PBMCs. The subset: CD45RA-negative fraction. This receptor was identified in a man aged 18-30 years in good health. Some clones in this sample may be carry-over from other donors' samples. V and J are TRBV27 and TRBJ1-4; D not resolved. Here the CDR3 DNA reads TGTGCCAGCAGTTTACCGAGAGAAAAACTGTTTTTT. This sequence encodes CASSLPREKLFF.